This T cell receptor (beta chain) was captured by sequencing in a study of blood T cell repertoires in COVID-19. Study context: Acute and convalescent COVID-19 specimens originated in the United States, Italy and Spain. The cDNA or gDNA used as material had been derived from T cells, B-cell-depleted T cells, or PBMCs.

This CDR3 has 14 residues. Germline V gives CDR1 KGHSH, CDR2 LQKENI. Trimming left V 3 bases short and J 7 bases short, with 12 bases between. This clone was observed many times. Original processing notes: Reference gene primer amplification gave nucleated cell count estimates. Some clones are missing from TCRdb's copy, which holds only in-frame ones; the method was immunoSEQ multiplex PCR. The DNA was the basis for D and trimming; V, J and clone size are from that table. Of 70,000 to 75,000 clones in the sample, approximately 80% were seen once. Specimen: peripheral blood. This clonotype was obtained from a woman of 80 years or more with active or convalescent COVID-19. The rearrangement joins TRBV18 to TRBJ2-2; the D gene is possibly TRBD1 (6 bases). The CDR3 is CASSPPDRLGELFF. Here the CDR3 DNA reads TGTGCCAGCTCACCTCCGGACAGACTCGGGGAGCTGTTTTTT.